The clone carrying this TCR beta chain turned up a few times. Its antigen is unidentified. This entry belongs to a study of identical twins. TCRdb passed the 5' RACE reads through MiXCR, listing each CDR3 protein once. The repertoire holds 500,000 to 600,000 distinct CDR3 sequences, with less than 25% as singletons. Study-wide findings and caveats: Models predicted less out-of-frame TCR alpha sharing in monozygotic twins than was found.

Per germline, CDR1 SGHRS and CDR2 YFSETQ. The CDR3 is made up of 17 amino acids. Trimming took 1 base from V and 0 from J, leaving 16 bases between them. This sample was shared with a second study, whose subject was T cells expressing NK-cell markers.

The sequence came from a woman younger than 35 in good health. V usage is TRBV5-1 and J usage is TRBJ1-1, with D perhaps TRBD1 (6 bases). Sequenced input: CD4+ T cells sorted from blood. CDR3 loop: CASSLFGTRAMNTEAFF. CDR3 nucleotide sequence: TGCGCCAGCAGCTTGTTTGGGACACGAGCCATGAACACTGAAGCTTTCTTT.